The 6 T cell receptor beta chains listed next were all sequenced from one sample in a study of cytomegalovirus exposure and HLA in healthy donors. The primer mix had 60 Vbeta and 13 Jbeta primers. Sequencing used immunoSEQ multiplex PCR; TCRdb keeps in-frame clones, though not all of them. The sample consists of 140,000 to 150,000 clones, around 66% of them appearing once. Sequenced: PBMCs. These receptors originate from a woman aged 55-70 years in good health and CMV-seronegative.

This chain connects TRBV19 to TRBJ2-1; 10 nucleotides agree with TRBD2. CDR1 LNHDA and CDR2 SQIVND come from the germline V gene (reference sequence). The CDR3 has 17 residues. V lost 1 base to trimming and J lost 5 bases; unmatched junction nucleotides: 8. CDR3 residues: CASSIAQTSGLHNEQFF. As DNA, the CDR3 is TGTGCCAGTAGTATAGCTCAGACTAGCGGGCTTCACAATGAGCAGTTCTTC.

This clone came up once. This chain joins TRBV5-1 and TRBJ2-5, with 14 bases that match TRBD2. Trimming took 3 bases from V and 4 from J; bases not matched to a gene: 5. The CDR3 has 16 residues. Germline V CDR1 and CDR2: SGHRS, YFSETQ. CDR3 region: CASSSGLAGALETQYF. CDR3 bases: TGCGCCAGCAGCTCGGGACTAGCGGGAGCACTAGAGACCCAGTACTTC.

This clone was observed a handful of times. The chain couples TRBV7-9 to TRBJ1-1, with a possible D match to TRBD1 (6 bases). From germline, CDR1 is SEHNR and CDR2 FQNEAQ (reference sequence). The CDR3 has 15 residues. V lost 5 bases and J 3 bases, leaving 16 bases between the germline ends. CDR3 protein: CASSTPGVGYTEAFF. The CDR3 DNA reads as TGTGCCAGCAGCACCCCAGGGGTGGGTTACACTGAAGCTTTCTTT.

V is TRBV4-2 and J is TRBJ2-3; no clear D. Germline CDR1 and CDR2: LGHNA and YNFKEQ. The CDR3 spans 13 residues. The V and J ends lost 0 bases and 4 bases respectively, with 5 bases between them. This CDR3 is CASSQDSPDTQYF. As DNA, the CDR3 is TGTGCCAGCAGCCAAGATAGTCCAGATACGCAGTATTTT.

The chain links TRBV7-2 to TRBJ1-5; 10 bases are shared with TRBD1. This CDR3 has 16 residues. V lost 5 bases to trimming and J lost 4 bases; unmatched junction nucleotides: 8. The V gene's germline CDR1 is SGHTA and CDR2 FQGNSA. CDR3 DNA: TGTGCCAGCAGCCGACAGGGGGCGTTAGGAAATCAGCCCCAGCATTTT. Protein sequence: CASSRQGALGNQPQHF.

This clone showed up just once. V and J are TRBV5-1 and TRBJ1-4; 9 bases align to TRBD1. Unmatched junction bases numbered 8, after V lost 0 bases and J lost 8 bases. CDR3 length equals 16 residues. The germline gives CDR1 SGHRS, CDR2 YFSETQ. CDR3 bases: TGCGCCAGCAGCTTGGTTGGGACAGGGAATAACGAAAAACTGTTTTTT. It is translated as CASSLVGTGNNEKLFF.